One and the same sample provided the 30 T cell receptor beta chains below, sequenced in a study of T cell repertoires in cytomegalovirus infection. TCRdb reprocessed the reads with MiXCR, giving one entry per CDR3 protein. The profile shows under 200,000 distinct CDR3 sequences, approximately 9.6% of them singletons. Sequenced sample: PBMCs. The origin of the receptors is a human donor in good health (CMV status not recorded). Some clones in this sample may be carry-over from other donors' samples.

The table lists this clonotype with many counts. This sequence joins TRBV28 and TRBJ2-1; 10 bases match TRBD2. With V trimmed by 3 bases and J by 7 bases, 12 bases remained unmatched. The CDR3 is 17 amino acids. Germline loops: CDR1 MDHEN, CDR2 SYDVKM. Written as DNA, the CDR3 is TGTGCCAGCAGTTTGGGACTAGCGTCTAATATTGGGAATGAGCAGTTCTTC. This codes for CASSLGLASNIGNEQFF.

This clonotype has a count of ten or more. This rearrangement joins TRBV12-3 or TRBV12-4 to TRBJ1-5, with unresolved D. Trimming left V 2 bases short and J 1 base short, with 6 bases between. The CDR3 is made up of 14 amino acids. CDR3 protein: CASSLLTSNQPQHF. The DNA for the CDR3 is TGTGCCAGCAGTTTATTGACAAGCAATCAGCCCCAGCATTTT.

CDR3 in DNA: TGCAGCGTTGAAAATACGGGACAGGGGACCTACGAGCAGTACTTC. Protein product: CSVENTGQGTYEQYF. The V call is TRBV29-1, the J call TRBJ2-7; 10 bases map to TRBD1. With V trimmed by 2 bases and J by 2 bases, 6 bases remained unmatched. This CDR3 comprises 15 residues. Germline values: CDR1 SQVTM, CDR2 ANQGSEA.

Of note for this clonotype: A read error may explain this, as a much larger clone is one base away. The chain has TRBV28 and TRBJ1-6; 9 nucleotides align to TRBD1. V shed 4 bases, J shed 11 bases, and the junction held 6 bases outside the gene matches. The CDR3 contains 14 residues. CDR1 and CDR2 from the germline V gene are MDHEN and SYDVKM. CDR3 coding DNA: TGTGCCAGCAGTTCCAGGGACAGGGCCCCACCCCTCCACTTT. Encoded protein: CASSSRDRAPPLHF.

The V call is TRBV12-3 or TRBV12-4, the J call TRBJ1-1; D uncertain. Trimming pared 6 bases from V and 2 bases from J, leaving 10 bases between. CDR3 length: 13 amino acids. The CDR3 region is CASSLTSNTEAFF. The DNA for the CDR3 is TGTGCCAGCAGCCTTACATCAAACACTGAAGCTTTCTTT.

V usage is TRBV11-3 and J usage is TRBJ1-1; no definite D call. Germline CDR1 SGHNT, CDR2 YENEEA. The CDR3 runs 14 residues. With 0 bases removed from V and 5 bases from J, the gap between germline ends came to 10 bases. The CDR3 bases are TGTGCCAGCAGCTTAGAAGGACGGGCTACTGAAGCTTTCTTT. Amino acids: CASSLEGRATEAFF.

The chain joins TRBV20-1 to TRBJ1-5; perhaps TRBD1 as D (6 bases). This CDR3 is built from 17 residues. Trimming shortened V by 2 bases and J by 3 bases, and 20 bases separated the two germline ends. Per the germline V gene, CDR1 is DFQATT and CDR2 is SNEGSKA (reference sequence). The CDR3 sequence: CSARHQTGAVFNQPQHF. CDR3 DNA: TGCAGTGCTAGACACCAGACAGGCGCGGTTTTCAATCAGCCCCAGCATTTT.

This clonotype was seen many times. The chain couples TRBV6-1 to TRBJ2-7; 11 bases fit TRBD1. Germline CDR1 MNHNS, CDR2 SASEGT. J lost 7 bases, V lost 6 bases, and 11 bases had no gene match. CDR3 length equals 15 residues. CDR3 sequence (DNA): TGTGCCAGCAGGGAGACCGGGACAGGGGGTCGAGAGCAGTACTTC. It translates to CASRETGTGGREQYF.

Comment on this clonotype: A clone one base away is much larger, so this may be a read error. The chain combines TRBV7-8 with TRBJ2-1; 8 nucleotides match TRBD2. With V trimmed by 5 bases and J by 5 bases, 5 bases remained unmatched. CDR3 length: 14 amino acids. The V gene's germline CDR1 is SGHVS and CDR2 FQNEAQ. CDR3 nucleotide sequence: TGTGCCAGCAGCCATTGGACTAGCAACAATGAGCAGTTCTTC. It is translated as CASSHWTSNNEQFF.

This clonotype has ten or more counts. This sequence joins TRBV7-3 and TRBJ2-7; 9 nucleotides agree with TRBD1. This CDR3 is built from 16 residues. J lost 1 base, V lost 5 bases, and 9 bases had no gene match. Germline V gene lookup returns CDR1 SGHTA and CDR2 FQGTGA. For the CDR3, the DNA is TGTGCCAGCAGCCCTCACTCCGGGACAGGGTCCTACGAGCAGTACTTC. The encoded protein is CASSPHSGTGSYEQYF.

This clonotype was recorded many times. V and J are TRBV7-8 and TRBJ2-1; D gene unclear. The CDR3 covers 14 residues. V was shortened by 0 bases and J by 7 bases, with 10 bases between the two germline ends. CDR1 and CDR2 (germline): SGHVS, FQNEAQ. The CDR3 DNA sequence: TGTGCCAGCAGCTTAGCCAGCCCCGTGAATGAGCAGTTCTTC. It codes for CASSLASPVNEQFF.

This clonotype showed up many times. The V gene is TRBV7-8, the J gene TRBJ2-1; D might be TRBD2 (6 bases). Looked up from germline, CDR1 is SGHVS and CDR2 is FQNEAQ. This CDR3 region has 16 residues. Deletions cut 5 bases from V and 1 base from J, with 15 bases between. The CDR3: CASSPTSLLSYNEQFF. CDR3 sequence (DNA): TGTGCCAGCAGCCCCACTAGCCTTCTGTCCTACAATGAGCAGTTCTTC.

Here the CDR3 DNA reads TGTGCCAGCAGCCCGGGGAATTCACCCCTCCACTTT. Translation gives CASSPGNSPLHF. The chain carries TRBV5-3 and TRBJ1-6; D is undetermined. TRBV5-3 is known as an ORF, though its function is uncertain. This CDR3 is 12 amino acids long. V lost 8 bases and J 7 bases, leaving 10 bases between the germline ends.

On this clonotype: The junction differs from germline at one of its ends, possibly a read error. V and J are TRBV15 and TRBJ2-1, with a weak D call TRBD1 (6 bases). The CDR3 has 15 residues. In germline, CDR1 is LNHNV, CDR2 YYDKDF (reference sequence). The CDR3 DNA sequence: TGTGCCATCAGCAGGATGGACAGAGCAGACAATGAGCAGTTCTTC. It yields the protein CAISRMDRADNEQFF.

This clonotype was seen ten or more times. The J gene is TRBJ2-7, the V gene TRBV6-6; 10 bases line up with TRBD2. Trimming cost V 6 bases and J 6 bases; bases outside gene matches: 14. The CDR3 runs 16 residues. Germline V CDR1 and CDR2: MNHNY, SVGAGI (reference sequence). CDR3 in amino acids: CASSPKQAGGPLEQYF. In DNA, the CDR3 is TGTGCCAGCAGCCCAAAGCAAGCGGGAGGGCCCCTCGAGCAGTACTTC.

There are many counts of this clonotype. The chain is built from TRBV9 and TRBJ1-1, with D unclear. The CDR3 has 14 amino acids. V was pared by 3 bases and J by 2 bases, with 11 bases between. Germline CDR1 and CDR2: SGDLS and YYNGEE. CDR3 nucleotides: TGTGCCAGCAGCGCCCTCTTAGGAAACACTGAAGCTTTCTTT. As protein: CASSALLGNTEAFF.

V and J are TRBV4-3 and TRBJ2-2; 8 bases line up with TRBD2. With V trimmed by 7 bases and J by 2 bases, 9 bases remained unmatched. CDR1 and CDR2 from the germline V gene are LGHNA and YSLEER. CDR3 size: 16 residues. CDR3 nucleotides: TGCGCCAGCACACCAACTAGCGGACTAAACACCGGGGAGCTGTTTTTT. This translates into CASTPTSGLNTGELFF.

This clonotype was detected a few times. The chain employs TRBV18 and TRBJ1-1; weak D call: TRBD1 (6 bases). CDR1 KGHSH and CDR2 LQKENI come from the germline V gene. The CDR3 runs 13 residues. V shed 2 bases and J shed 7 bases, with 11 bases lying between them. The CDR3 region has the DNA TGTGCCAGCTCACCAGTCAGGGACATTGAAGCTTTCTTT. This codes for CASSPVRDIEAFF.

The V and J genes are TRBV6-6 and TRBJ2-4; tentatively, D is TRBD1 or TRBD2 (5 bases each). CDR1 and CDR2 (germline): MNHNY, SVGAGI (reference sequence). V lost 5 bases and J 13 bases, leaving 12 bases between the germline ends. This CDR3 has 11 residues. CDR3 DNA sequence: TGTGCCAGCAGTGCCCGACGGGACCAGTACTTC. The encoded protein is CASSARRDQYF.

This clonotype was counted many times. The V gene is TRBV6-5, the J gene TRBJ1-6, with D unresolved. V shed 5 bases and J shed 10 bases, with 15 bases lying between them. Germline V lookup: CDR1 MNHEY, CDR2 SVGAGI. This CDR3 has 14 amino acids. CDR3 DNA sequence: TGTGCCAGCAGTCTCACACGGACTAGATCACCCCTCCACTTT. Its protein is CASSLTRTRSPLHF.

This clonotype was counted many times. This sequence joins TRBV7-2 and TRBJ2-1, with 7 positions matching TRBD1. The CDR3 consists of 15 residues. Germline CDR1 SGHTA, CDR2 FQGNSA. Losses at the gene ends were 2 bases for V and 7 bases for J; bases not matched to a gene: 8. CDR3 sequence (DNA): TGTGCCAGCAGCTTAATACAGGGGAAAAGGAATGAGCAGTTCTTC. Protein product: CASSLIQGKRNEQFF.

The V call is TRBV28, the J call TRBJ2-1; 8 bases map to TRBD2. The CDR3 is made up of 15 amino acids. Trimming took 3 bases from V and 8 from J; bases not matched to a gene: 9. Germline V gene lookup returns CDR1 MDHEN and CDR2 SYDVKM. CDR3 bases: TGTGCCAGCAGTTTTATCCAGCGGGAGTTCGATGAGCAGTTCTTC. It specifies CASSFIQREFDEQFF.

There are many counts of this clonotype. The chain employs TRBV4-1 and TRBJ1-4; D is unresolved. CDR3 size: 15 residues. V shed 4 bases and J shed 6 bases, with 15 bases lying between them. The germline CDR1 and CDR2 sequences are MGHRA and YSYEKL. This CDR3 reads CASSLGGLIDEKLFF. For the CDR3, the DNA is TGCGCCAGCAGCCTCGGCGGGTTAATAGATGAAAAACTGTTTTTT.

This clonotype has just a few counts. The chain employs TRBV4-1 and TRBJ1-2; the match to TRBD1 covers 10 bases. J lost 6 bases, V lost 1 base, and 5 bases had no gene match. The CDR3 totals 15 residues. Germline V gene sequence: CDR1 MGHRA, CDR2 YSYEKL. This chain's CDR3 is CASSQGQGASDGYTF. CDR3 coding DNA: TGCGCCAGCAGCCAAGGACAGGGGGCAAGTGATGGCTACACCTTC.

This clonotype was found many times. The gene calls are TRBV7-2 and TRBJ1-2; D may be TRBD1 (5 bases). The CDR3 extends over 15 amino acids. In germline, CDR1 is SGHTA, CDR2 FQGNSA. The ends were cut back, 6 bases at V and 0 bases at J, with 14 bases in the middle. CDR3 DNA sequence: TGTGCCAGCAGTCAGACAGTCGGGCCTAACTATGGCTACACCTTC. Protein: CASSQTVGPNYGYTF. Using reference TRBV7-2 and TRBJ1-2 for the parts outside the CDR3, the full variable domain is GAGVSQSPSNKVTEKGKDVELRCDPISGHTALYWYRQSLGQGLEFLIYFQGNSAPDKSGLPSDRFSAERTGGSVSTLTIQRTQQEDSAVYLCASSQTVGPNYGYTFGSGTRLTVV.

This clonotype was seen ten or more times. The chain is built from TRBV11-2 and TRBJ2-7; tentative D call: TRBD1 (7 bases). This CDR3 has 15 amino acids. V was pared by 0 bases and J by 4 bases, with 13 bases between. Germline CDR1 SGHAT, CDR2 FQNNGV. The CDR3 coding sequence is TGTGCCAGCAGCTTAGATCCACAGGGGAGGTACGAGCAGTACTTC. It translates to CASSLDPQGRYEQYF.

About this clonotype itself: This could be a read error, since a much larger clone is one nucleotide away. The chain links TRBV7-9 to TRBJ1-1; possible D gene TRBD1, 5 bases. The CDR3 covers 14 residues. The germline gives CDR1 SEHNR, CDR2 FQNEAQ (reference sequence). Written as DNA, the CDR3 is TGTGCCAGCAGCTTAAAGGGGCTCAACACTGAAGGTTTCTTT. It encodes CASSLKGLNTEGFF.

The sample holds a few counts of this clonotype. The V gene is TRBV29-1, the J gene TRBJ1-1; no reliable D call. This CDR3 contains 11 residues. The V gene lost 4 bases and the J gene lost 1 base, with 4 bases spanning the gap. Per germline, CDR1 SQVTM and CDR2 ANQGSEA. This CDR3 is CSVVGNTEAFF. The DNA of the CDR3 is TGCAGCGTTGTAGGGAACACTGAAGCTTTCTTT.

This clonotype was counted at least ten times. V gene TRBV7-2 combines with J gene TRBJ2-5; possibly TRBD2 for D (6 bases). V lost 2 bases, J lost 4 bases, and 20 bases lay in between. The CDR3 is 17 amino acids. Germline loops: CDR1 SGHTA, CDR2 FQGNSA. CDR3 region: CASSLMGWGEQGETQYF. For the CDR3, the DNA is TGTGCCAGCAGCTTAATGGGTTGGGGGGAGCAGGGAGAGACCCAGTACTTC.

Many counts were recorded for this clonotype. This chain links TRBV7-2 with TRBJ2-5, with TRBD1 matching 7 bases. This CDR3 is 13 amino acids long. V shed 4 bases, J shed 3 bases, and the junction held 2 bases outside the gene matches. Germline CDR1 SGHTA, CDR2 FQGNSA. The CDR3 loop is CASSSTGKETQYF. DNA of the CDR3: TGTGCCAGCAGCTCGACAGGGAAAGAGACCCAGTACTTC.